This T cell receptor beta chain stems from a study of response to subunit inactivated influenza vaccine. Study-wide results and limits: A suggestion made by the authors is that each seasonal influenza vaccination recruits few new T cells.

This CDR3 is 14 amino acids long. Germline V gene lookup returns CDR1 DFQATT and CDR2 SNEGSKA (reference sequence). V was pared by 4 bases and J by 0 bases, with 4 bases of the junction left unmatched. Notes on this clonotype: The antigen is not known.

Each CDR3 protein gets one entry after TCRdb re-called the RT-PCR reads with MiXCR. The sample lists hundreds of thousands of distinct CDR3 sequences, less than 10% seen once, with about an eighth in the top ten. The origin of this receptor is a man between 50 and 69 years old who received an inactivated influenza vaccine. Here the sequenced sample was PBMCs from blood, taken around 25 months after vaccination. The chain uses TRBV20-1 and TRBJ2-3; 7 bases are a match to TRBD2. CDR3 in amino acids: CSAMRGTSTDTQYF. CDR3 coding DNA: TGCAGTGCTATGCGGGGGACTAGCACAGATACGCAGTATTTT.